These T cell receptor beta chains were read from a single sample in a study of PD-L1 blockade in urothelial cancer. This table comes from immunoSEQ multiplex PCR, and its TCRdb copy is limited to in-frame clones, with some not included. Of some 110,000 clones detected, around 88% appear once; the ten largest clones hold 1.5% to 2%. The sequenced sample was PBMCs, obtained around atezolizumab (anti-PD-L1) treatment. Receptor source: a man aged 60 to 69 with urothelial cancer. Both conserved end residues are part of each CDR3. D genes are given only for firm matches. Only some rows state a clone size, as once, few, many or a class for expanded clones.

>TRBJ1-2|TRBV11-2|few|TRBD1
CASSPGTGFYGYTF
TGTGCCAGCAGCCCCGGGACAGGGTTCTATGGCTACACCTTC
>TRBJ1-5|TRBV11-2|-|TRBD1
CASSSGDRSNQPQHF
TGTGCCAGCAGTTCCGGGGACAGGAGCAATCAGCCCCAGCATTTT
>TRBJ2-3|TRBV29-1|-|TRBD1
CSVARGRGDTQYF
TGCAGCGTTGCCAGGGGGCGTGGAGATACGCAGTATTTT
>TRBJ2-7|TRBV2|-|-
CASSESFQGLSTTYEQYF
TGTGCCAGCAGTGAATCATTTCAGGGACTTAGTACCACCTACGAGCAGTACTTC
>TRBJ2-1|TRBV6-5|-|TRBD2
CASGTSGNSYNEQFF
TGTGCCAGTGGGACTAGCGGCAACTCCTACAATGAGCAGTTCTTC
>TRBJ2-3|TRBV5-1|-|TRBD2
CASSLTSGVVTDTQYF
TGCGCCAGCAGCTTAACTAGCGGGGTTGTCACAGATACGCAGTATTTT
>TRBJ2-3|TRBV6-5|-|TRBD1
CASSYSGQDTDTQYF
TGTGCCAGCAGTTACTCCGGACAGGACACAGATACGCAGTATTTT
>TRBJ2-1|TRBV12-1|few|-
CASSFARDRGRYNEQFF
TGTGCCAGCAGCTTTGCGCGGGACAGGGGGCGGTACAATGAGCAGTTCTTC
>TRBJ2-1|TRBV27|-|TRBD2
CASSFFGLAGGNEQFF
TGTGCCAGCAGTTTTTTCGGACTAGCGGGGGGGAATGAGCAGTTCTTC
>TRBJ1-1|TRBV7-2|-|-
CASSQDTTPTGAFF
TGTGCCAGCAGCCAGGACACCACTCCCACTGGGGCTTTCTTT
>TRBJ2-3|TRBV30|-|TRBD1
CAWSRQGSTDTQYF
TGTGCCTGGAGTCGACAGGGGAGCACAGATACGCAGTATTTT
>TRBJ2-7|TRBV7-2|-|TRBD2
CASSLAQGGGAYEQYF
TGTGCCAGCAGCTTAGCGCAGGGCGGGGGGGCCTACGAGCAGTACTTC
>TRBJ2-2|TRBV6-1|-|-
CASSEQTANTGELFF
TGTGCCAGCAGTGAACAAACAGCGAACACCGGGGAGCTGTTTTTT
>TRBJ1-3|TRBV9|-|-
CASSVGGVISGNTIYF
TGTGCCAGCAGCGTCGGGGGGGTCATCTCTGGAAACACCATATATTTT
>TRBJ2-7|TRBV30|-|TRBD2
CAWSRGGASYEQYF
TGTGCCTGGAGTCGGGGGGGGGCCTCCTACGAGCAGTACTTC
>TRBJ2-3|TRBV4-1|-|TRBD2
CASSQGTSGFPPDTQYF
TGCGCCAGCAGCCAAGGGACTAGCGGATTCCCCCCAGATACGCAGTATTTT
>TRBJ2-5|TRBV29-1|-|TRBD1
CSVTFAGGRGETQYF
TGCAGCGTAACGTTCGCAGGGGGCAGAGGGGAGACCCAGTACTTC
>TRBJ1-6|TRBV19|-|TRBD1
CASSSSTGGDSPLHF
TGTGCCAGTAGTTCCTCGACAGGGGGTGATTCACCCCTCCACTTT
>TRBJ2-7|TRBV18|-|-
CASKTDSYEQYF
TGTGCCAGTAAAACAGACTCCTACGAGCAGTACTTC
>TRBJ2-3|TRBV6-5|few|TRBD2
CASSYSASGGIDTQYF
TGTGCCAGCAGTTACTCGGCTAGCGGGGGTATAGATACGCAGTATTTT
>TRBJ1-5|TRBV5-1|once|TRBD1
CASSLHGTGDNQPQHF
TGCGCCAGCAGCTTGCACGGGACAGGGGACAATCAGCCCCAGCATTTT
>TRBJ2-1|TRBV27|-|-
CASSLRRGTYNEQFF
TGTGCCAGCAGTTTACGAAGGGGGACCTACAATGAGCAGTTCTTC
>TRBJ2-1|TRBV10-3|-|TRBD2
CAITTSGPHNEQFF
TGTGCCATCACCACTAGCGGACCTCACAATGAGCAGTTCTTC
>TRBJ2-3|TRBV5-4|-|-
CASSPGLTPTDTQYF
TGTGCCAGCAGCCCGGGACTGACTCCTACAGATACGCAGTATTTT
>TRBJ1-1|TRBV28|-|TRBD1
CASSAPGQGETEAFF
TGTGCCAGCAGTGCCCCGGGACAGGGGGAAACTGAAGCTTTCTTT
>TRBJ1-3|TRBV4-3|-|-
CASSQDLGRGHPGNTIYF
TGCGCCAGCAGCCAAGATCTAGGGAGGGGCCATCCTGGAAACACCATATATTTT
>TRBJ2-3|TRBV11-2|-|TRBD1
CASSLDRPDTQYF
TGTGCCAGCAGCCTGGACAGGCCAGATACGCAGTATTTT
>TRBJ2-5|TRBV11-2|-|TRBD2
CASSRGGRQETQYF
TGTGCCAGCAGCCGCGGGGGGCGCCAAGAGACCCAGTACTTC
>TRBJ1-6|TRBV6-4|-|TRBD1
CASRGQGNSPLHF
TGTGCCAGCAGGGGACAGGGTAATTCACCCCTCCACTTT
>TRBJ1-2|TRBV4-2|-|TRBD1
CASSPTGGAFGYTF
TGTGCCAGCAGCCCGACAGGGGGCGCCTTTGGCTACACCTTC
>TRBJ1-3|TRBV10-3|-|-
CAISAQEAGNTIYF
TGTGCCATCAGCGCCCAGGAGGCCGGAAACACCATATATTTT
>TRBJ1-1|TRBV12-5|few|-
CASLGQGPTEAFF
TGTGCTAGTCTGGGGCAGGGGCCCACTGAAGCTTTCTTT
>TRBJ2-7|TRBV5-1|once|-
CASRPGTLPYEQYF
TGCGCCAGCAGACCCGGGACTCTTCCCTACGAGCAGTACTTC
>TRBJ1-5|TRBV7-8|-|-
CASSLAARGLGQPQHF
TGTGCCAGCAGCTTAGCGGCTAGGGGTTTGGGTCAGCCCCAGCATTTT
>TRBJ2-7|TRBV11-2|few|TRBD2
CASSLRDYFEQYF
TGTGCCAGCAGCTTAAGGGACTACTTCGAGCAGTACTTC
>TRBJ2-1|TRBV5-1|-|TRBD1
CASSLEGQGRALVQFF
TGCGCCAGCAGCTTGGAGGGACAGGGAAGGGCCTTGGTGCAGTTCTTC
>TRBJ2-6|TRBV29-1|-|-
CSVEDFPLEPTPESGANVLTF
TGCAGCGTTGAAGATTTCCCCCTAGAACCTACCCCCGAATCTGGGGCCAACGTCCTGACTTTC
>TRBJ2-2|TRBV7-3|-|TRBD2
CASKWSGGTAGELFF
TGTGCCAGCAAGTGGAGCGGGGGCACCGCCGGGGAGCTGTTTTTT
>TRBJ1-4|TRBV9|-|-
CASSVTGSGEKLFF
TGTGCCAGCAGCGTCACAGGGTCGGGTGAAAAACTGTTTTTT
>TRBJ2-2|TRBV5-1|once|-
CASSLDGNTGELFF
TGCGCCAGCAGCTTGGACGGGAACACCGGGGAGCTGTTTTTT
>TRBJ2-7|TRBV4-2|-|TRBD1
CASSPGQGGYEQYF
TGTGCCAGCAGCCCCGGACAGGGTGGCTACGAGCAGTACTTC
>TRBJ1-6|TRBV27|-|-
CASSDGGSSYNSPLHF
TGTGCCAGCAGTGACGGCGGGTCTAGCTATAATTCACCCCTCCACTTT
>TRBJ2-1|TRBV5-8|-|-
CASMESFGGPYNEQFF
TGTGCCAGCATGGAGAGTTTCGGCGGGCCCTACAATGAGCAGTTCTTC
>TRBJ1-1|TRBV2|-|-
CASSRKQNTEAFF
TGTGCCAGCAGTCGAAAACAGAACACTGAAGCTTTCTTT
>TRBJ2-1|TRBV7-9|once|TRBD1
CASSFPGQGARNEQFF
TGTGCCAGCAGCTTTCCGGGACAGGGGGCAAGAAATGAGCAGTTCTTC
>TRBJ1-5|TRBV4-1|-|TRBD1
CASSQDQTGGAGQPQHF
TGCGCCAGCAGCCAAGATCAGACAGGGGGTGCCGGTCAGCCCCAGCATTTT
>TRBJ1-5|TRBV7-2|-|-
CASSLDRGGQPQHF
TGTGCCAGCAGCTTAGATCGGGGGGGTCAGCCCCAGCATTTT
>TRBJ2-1|TRBV7-3|-|TRBD2
CASSLYPTSGSGGEQFF
TGTGCCAGCAGCCTGTACCCGACTAGCGGGAGTGGCGGTGAGCAGTTCTTC
>TRBJ2-7|TRBV18|-|TRBD1
CASSRGQENEQYF
TGTGCCAGCTCAAGGGGACAGGAAAACGAGCAGTACTTC